The next 30 T cell receptor beta chains were all read from a single sample in a study of blood T cell repertoires in COVID-19. Profiling relied on immunoSEQ multiplex PCR, and the TCRdb table lists in-frame clones only, not all of them. Of 35,000 to 50,000 clones listed, around 83% are singletons. The sample consisted of peripheral blood. The source is a woman aged 70-85 years in a cohort sampled during active COVID-19.

This clone was counted a single time. V and J are TRBV30 and TRBJ1-5; D gene uncertain. The CDR3 spans 13 residues. V was pared by 0 bases and J by 4 bases, with 7 bases between. Germline CDR1 and CDR2: GTSNPN and SVGIG (reference sequence). CDR3 residues: CAWSVRTNQPQHF. For the CDR3, the DNA is TGTGCCTGGAGTGTACGGACTAATCAGCCCCAGCATTTT.

This clone was recorded once. The gene calls are TRBV7-9 and TRBJ1-2; 10 nucleotides match TRBD1. The ends lost 5 bases at V and 8 bases at J; junction bases unmatched: 17. CDR3 length equals 17 residues. Germline V CDR1 and CDR2: SEHNR, FQNEAQ (reference sequence). This CDR3 reads CASSAFAGWDRGTGYTF. CDR3 bases: TGTGCCAGCAGCGCCTTCGCGGGTTGGGACAGGGGAACCGGCTACACCTTC.

The chain is built from TRBV10-3 and TRBJ2-1, with D perhaps TRBD1 (6 bases). CDR1 is ENHRY and CDR2 is SYGVKD in the germline V gene. The CDR3 length is 20 residues. V lost 5 bases, J lost 0 bases, and 26 bases lay in between. The chain's CDR3 is CAISTSVAGVPTNSYNEQFF. CDR3 DNA sequence: TGTGCCATCAGTACGAGCGTTGCAGGGGTACCGACCAACTCCTACAATGAGCAGTTCTTC.

This clone was counted a single time. This chain links TRBV7-2 with TRBJ1-3; D gene unclear. CDR3 size: 14 residues. V lost 0 bases and J lost 4, with 7 bases in between. Germline V gives CDR1 SGHTA, CDR2 FQGNSA. The CDR3 sequence: CASSLAPSGNTIYF. The CDR3 nucleotides are TGTGCCAGCAGCTTAGCCCCGAGCGGAAACACCATATATTTT.

The V call is TRBV29-1, the J call TRBJ2-3, with TRBD1 matching 7 bases. J was trimmed by 4 bases and V by 2 bases; bases with no gene match: 6. In germline, CDR1 is SQVTM, CDR2 ANQGSEA. The CDR3 has 14 residues. The CDR3: CSVERTGGADTQYF. In nucleotides, the CDR3 is TGCAGCGTTGAACGGACAGGTGGAGCAGATACGCAGTATTTT.

The chain joins TRBV27 to TRBJ2-7, with D perhaps TRBD1 (5 bases). V lost 2 bases and J lost 3, with 8 bases in between. CDR1 and CDR2 (germline): MNHEY, SMNVEV (reference sequence). This CDR3 is built from 13 residues. CDR3 region: CASSLRGHYEQYF. The CDR3 DNA follows: TGTGCCAGCAGTTTAAGGGGCCACTACGAGCAGTACTTC.

There are a few counts of this clone. V is TRBV19 and J is TRBJ2-1; 7 nucleotides align to TRBD2. CDR1 LNHDA and CDR2 SQIVND come from the germline V gene (reference sequence). The ends lost 3 bases at V and 8 bases at J; junction bases unmatched: 13. The CDR3 is 16 amino acids. CDR3 sequence: CASSIGLAAVMYEQFF. The CDR3 DNA reads as TGTGCCAGTAGTATTGGGCTAGCGGCGGTAATGTATGAGCAGTTCTTC.

The V call is TRBV6-6, the J call TRBJ2-7; 9 bases align to TRBD1. The germline V gene encodes CDR1 MNHNY and CDR2 SVGAGI (reference sequence). V lost 2 bases, J lost 0 bases, and 2 bases stayed unmatched. There are 15 residues in the CDR3. Here the CDR3 DNA reads TGTGCCAGCAGTTACAGGACAGGGGTCTCCTACGAGCAGTACTTC. Translation: CASSYRTGVSYEQYF.

The chain employs TRBV28 and TRBJ2-1, with 11 positions matching TRBD2. CDR1 and CDR2 from the germline V gene are MDHEN and SYDVKM. V shed 8 bases, J shed 7 bases, and the junction held 10 bases outside the gene matches. The CDR3 contains 15 residues. The CDR3 region is CASYSPASGRNEQFF. In DNA form, the CDR3 reads TGTGCCAGCTACTCCCCGGCTAGCGGGAGGAATGAGCAGTTCTTC.

This clone came up once. The rearrangement links TRBV24-1 to TRBJ1-5, with D perhaps matching TRBD1 (6 bases). Germline V gene lookup returns CDR1 KGHDR and CDR2 SFDVKD. CDR3 length: 14 amino acids. Trimming stripped 4 bases from V and 7 bases from J, with 13 bases between. The CDR3 DNA reads TGTGCCACCAGTGAAACAGGGATCGGGCAGCCCCAGCATTTT. Its protein product is CATSETGIGQPQHF.

This chain uses TRBV6-5 with TRBJ1-1, with a weak D call TRBD1 (6 bases). The CDR3 runs 14 residues. V gave up 5 bases and J gave up 1 base, with 11 bases separating them. CDR1 and CDR2 (germline): MNHEY, SVGAGI. CDR3 DNA sequence: TGTGCCAGCAGTCACGACAGGCCGAACACTGAAGCTTTCTTT. Amino acid sequence: CASSHDRPNTEAFF.

This chain uses TRBV30 with TRBJ1-4; D uncertain. The CDR3 contains 14 residues. Trimming took off 3 bases at V and 8 bases at J, with 16 bases between the two ends. Germline V lookup: CDR1 GTSNPN, CDR2 SVGIG (reference sequence). The CDR3 nucleotides are TGTGCCTGGAGGGATAATGGGCCGAACGAAAAACTGTTTTTT. The encoded protein is CAWRDNGPNEKLFF.

The V call is TRBV24-1, the J call TRBJ1-3; 9 bases match TRBD1. V dropped 4 bases and J dropped 4; count of bases not matched to a gene: 7. CDR3 length: 16 amino acids. In germline, CDR1 is KGHDR, CDR2 SFDVKD. The CDR3 bases are TGTGCCACCAGTGACCCGACAGGGGGGTCCGGAAACACCATATATTTT. Translation gives CATSDPTGGSGNTIYF.

The V and J genes are TRBV9 and TRBJ2-7; 11 nucleotides line up with TRBD2. The CDR3 length is 15 residues. Trimming cost V 2 bases and J 1 base; bases outside gene matches: 2. CDR1 is SGDLS, CDR2 YYNGEE, per germline. Here the CDR3 reads CASSVTSGTSYEQYF. The CDR3, as DNA: TGTGCCAGCAGCGTGACTAGCGGGACTTCCTACGAGCAGTACTTC.

V is TRBV27 and J is TRBJ2-1, with 9 bases lining up with TRBD1. The CDR3 runs to 16 residues. Germline trimming cut 3 bases from V and 2 bases from J; bases unmatched to any gene: 5. Per germline, CDR1 MNHEY and CDR2 SMNVEV (reference sequence). The CDR3 sequence: CASSFLDRGPYNEQFF. As DNA, the CDR3 is TGTGCCAGCAGTTTCTTGGACAGGGGACCCTACAATGAGCAGTTCTTC.

The chain links TRBV7-9 to TRBJ1-6; possibly TRBD1 for D (6 bases). The CDR3 sequence is 15 residues long. Trimming removed 7 bases at V and 8 bases at J, with 18 bases between. Germline CDR1 is SEHNR and CDR2 is FQNEAQ (reference sequence). The CDR3 region is CASKVDRVVDSPLHF. For the CDR3, the DNA is TGTGCCAGCAAGGTGGACAGAGTCGTGGATTCACCCCTCCACTTT. The full variable domain, rest sourced from reference TRBV7-9 and TRBJ1-6, is DTGVSQNPRHKITKRGQNVTFRCDPISEHNRLYWYRQTLGQGPEFLTYFQNEAQLEKSRLLSDRFSAERPKGSFSTLEIQRTEQGDSAMYLCASKVDRVVDSPLHFGNGTRLTVT.

This clone appeared once. The chain couples TRBV19 to TRBJ2-3; the match to TRBD2 covers 10 bases. The CDR3 loop spans 14 amino acids. CDR1 and CDR2 (germline): LNHDA, SQIVND (reference sequence). V lost 10 bases, J lost 0 bases, and 4 bases stayed unmatched. The CDR3 coding sequence is TGTGCCACCGCGACTAGCGGGAGCACAGATACGCAGTATTTT. It encodes CATATSGSTDTQYF.

The chain joins TRBV5-4 to TRBJ1-2; 9 positions match TRBD1. CDR1 and CDR2 (germline): SGHNT, YYREEE (reference sequence). The CDR3 has 15 residues. The junction had 9 bases not matched to a gene; V was cut back by 2 bases and J by 7 bases. CDR3 protein: CASSFSTGGPSGYTF. The CDR3 DNA sequence: TGTGCCAGCAGCTTTTCCACAGGGGGCCCGAGTGGCTACACCTTC.

V and J are TRBV19 and TRBJ1-5, with 9 bases matching TRBD1. V was pared by 7 bases and J by 5 bases, with 6 bases of the junction left unmatched. Germline V lookup: CDR1 LNHDA, CDR2 SQIVND (reference sequence). The CDR3 has 14 residues. Here the CDR3 reads CASTGTGTYQPQHF. For the CDR3, the DNA is TGTGCCAGTACCGGGACAGGGACCTATCAGCCCCAGCATTTT.

The chain has TRBV2 and TRBJ2-6; the match to TRBD2 covers 7 bases. J was trimmed by 1 base and V by 5 bases; bases with no gene match: 5. Germline CDR1 reads SNHLY; CDR2 reads FYNNEI. This CDR3 region has 16 residues. CDR3 nucleotide sequence: TGTGCCAGCAGTAGCTTGGGGGGGTCTGGGGCCAACGTCCTGACTTTC. Amino acids: CASSSLGGSGANVLTF.

This clone has more than one count but fewer than ten. Other DNA sequences from this sample encode an identical CDR3 as well. The genes are TRBV6-5 and TRBJ2-7; 8 nucleotides agree with TRBD1. The V and J ends lost 0 bases and 3 bases, in that order; junction bases with no gene match: 1. The CDR3 runs to 14 residues. The germline gives CDR1 MNHEY, CDR2 SVGAGI. The CDR3 loop is CASSYSDRGYEQYF. The CDR3 DNA reads as TGTGCCAGCAGTTACTCTGACAGGGGCTACGAGCAGTACTTC.

This sequence joins TRBV9 and TRBJ1-1; 9 bases align to TRBD1. V was clipped by 3 bases and J by 3 bases; unmatched bases: 12. Germline V gives CDR1 SGDLS, CDR2 YYNGEE. The CDR3 runs to 17 residues. In DNA form, the CDR3 reads TGTGCCAGCAGCGGAACCGGGACAGGGCGTCGGGACACTGAAGCTTTCTTT. Amino acid sequence: CASSGTGTGRRDTEAFF.

The chain joins TRBV7-2 to TRBJ2-3; no clear D gene. The germline V and J ends were trimmed by 5 bases and 6 bases, with 12 bases remaining between them. The germline V gene encodes CDR1 SGHTA and CDR2 FQGNSA. The CDR3 runs to 13 residues. The CDR3 nucleotides read TGTGCCAGCAGCCTACCCCCCAGGGATACGCAGTATTTT. Protein product: CASSLPPRDTQYF.

The rearrangement joins TRBV28 to TRBJ2-7; a weak D match, TRBD2 (6 bases). The CDR3 is made up of 16 amino acids. Germline CDR1 is MDHEN and CDR2 is SYDVKM. The V and J ends lost 4 bases and 2 bases respectively, with 18 bases between them. CDR3 DNA: TGTGCCAGCAGTTCGTATTTCCGGGACTCGACCTACGAGCAGTACTTC. This translates into CASSSYFRDSTYEQYF.

CDR3 in amino acids: CASRPRTSGRYEQYF. Here the CDR3 DNA reads TGTGCAAGTCGCCCCCGGACTAGCGGGAGGTACGAGCAGTACTTC. The rearrangement uses TRBV12-2 and TRBJ2-7; the table's D call, TRBD2, was not checked against the DNA. TRBV12-2 is a documented pseudogene. The CDR3 totals 15 residues.

The gene calls are TRBV6-6 and TRBJ1-6; D not certain. V gave up 4 bases and J gave up 8 bases, with 12 bases separating them. Germline lookup yields CDR1 MNHNY and CDR2 SVGAGI (reference sequence). The CDR3 runs to 14 residues. CDR3 region: CASSFGLRDSPLHF. CDR3 DNA: TGTGCCAGCAGTTTTGGGTTACGGGATTCACCCCTCCACTTT.

The J gene is TRBJ2-1, the V gene TRBV13, with a possible D match to TRBD2 (6 bases). Trimming shortened V by 5 bases and J by 5 bases, and 13 bases separated the two germline ends. The CDR3 is 14 residues long. Germline CDR1 is PRHDT and CDR2 is FYEKMQ (reference sequence). CDR3 residues: CASSPGLGNNEQFF. Written as DNA, the CDR3 is TGTGCCAGCAGCCCGGGACTCGGTAACAATGAGCAGTTCTTC.

The sample holds a few counts of this clone. The chain has TRBV7-9 and TRBJ1-1, with TRBD1 matching 9 bases. V was clipped by 5 bases and J by 8 bases; unmatched bases: 6. Germline V CDR1 and CDR2: SEHNR, FQNEAQ (reference sequence). The CDR3 consists of 13 residues. The DNA of the CDR3 is TGTGCCAGCAGCACGGACAGGGGCTCGGAAGCTTTCTTT. Encoded protein: CASSTDRGSEAFF.

V is TRBV13 and J is TRBJ2-1; 7 nucleotides align to TRBD1. The length of the CDR3 is 17 residues. Germline V gene sequence: CDR1 PRHDT, CDR2 FYEKMQ (reference sequence). V gave up 0 bases and J gave up 7 bases; unmatched junction bases: 12. CDR3 residues: CASSLGFRGTSSNEQFF. CDR3 nucleotides: TGTGCCAGCAGCTTAGGCTTCAGGGGGACCTCGTCAAATGAGCAGTTCTTC.

The sample holds a few counts of this clone. The rearrangement uses TRBV7-9 and TRBJ2-2; D call uncertain. Trimming cost V 0 bases and J 7 bases, with 6 bases left between them. Germline assignment: CDR1 SEHNR and CDR2 FQNEAQ (reference sequence). This CDR3 is built from 13 residues. The CDR3 protein is CASSLAGGGELFF. The CDR3 DNA sequence: TGTGCCAGCAGCTTAGCCGGCGGCGGGGAGCTGTTTTTT. The full variable domain, with the rest looked up from reference TRBV7-9 and TRBJ2-2, is DTGVSQNPRHKITKRGQNVTFRCDPISEHNRLYWYRQTLGQGPEFLTYFQNEAQLEKSRLLSDRFSAERPKGSFSTLEIQRTEQGDSAMYLCASSLAGGGELFFGEGSRLTVL.